The 26 T cell receptor beta chains presented below share a single source sample, sequenced in a study of shared clonotypes between healthy human individuals. The table came from immunoSEQ multiplex PCR; TCRdb's copy has only in-frame clones and leaves some out. The sample has over a million clones; 75% to 80% are singletons. Sequencing was performed on memory CD4+ T cells from PBMCs. This sample's subset: CD45RA-negative fraction. The receptors stem from a man aged 18-30 years in good health. Some clones in this sample may be carry-over from other donors' samples.

The chain is built from TRBV5-1 and TRBJ2-1; 10 bases match TRBD2. Per the germline V gene, CDR1 is SGHRS and CDR2 is YFSETQ. CDR3 length equals 16 residues. V lost 5 bases and J lost 6; bases outside the gene matches: 11. CDR3 DNA: TGCGCCAGCAGAGAAGCTAGCGGGAGTATGGGCAATGAGCAGTTCTTC. It codes for CASREASGSMGNEQFF. Full variable domain (outside the CDR3, taken from reference TRBV5-1 and TRBJ2-1): KAGVTQTPRYLIKTRGQQVTLSCSPISGHRSVSWYQQTPGQGLQFLFEYFSETQRNKGNFPGRFSGRQFSNSRSEMNVSTLELGDSALYLCASREASGSMGNEQFFGPGTRLTVL.

This sequence joins TRBV11-1 and TRBJ2-7; 7 bases align to TRBD1. The J segment lost 2 bases and the V segment lost 5 bases, leaving 18 bases of the junction unmatched. Germline lookup yields CDR1 SGHAT and CDR2 FQDESV (reference sequence). The CDR3 consists of 18 residues. CDR3 DNA sequence: TGTGCCAGCAGCCGCCGGGACAGACCAACCCTAGGGGCCTACGAGCAGTACTTC. This translates into CASSRRDRPTLGAYEQYF. Full variable domain (missing parts from reference TRBV11-1 and TRBJ2-7): EAEVAQSPRYKITEKSQAVAFWCDPISGHATLYWYRQILGQGPELLVQFQDESVVDDSQLPKDRFSAERLKGVDSTLKIQPAELGDSAMYLCASSRRDRPTLGAYEQYFGPGTRLTVT.

This clone was observed a single time. CDR3 in amino acids: CSAYRGQETQYF. For the CDR3, the DNA is TGCAGCGCCTACAGGGGGCAAGAGACCCAGTACTTC. This sequence joins TRBV29-1 and TRBJ2-5; 8 bases are shared with TRBD1. Per the germline V gene, CDR1 is SQVTM and CDR2 is ANQGSEA. J lost 2 bases, V lost 7 bases, and 3 bases had no gene match. The CDR3 sequence is 12 residues long. Drawing the rest from reference TRBV29-1 and TRBJ2-5, the complete variable domain is SAVISQKPSRDICQRGTSLTIQCQVDSQVTMMFWYRQQPGQSLTLIATANQGSEATYESGFVIDKFPISRPNLTFSTLTVSNMSPEDSSIYLCSAYRGQETQYFGPGTRLLVL.

This clone was recorded only once. This sequence joins TRBV2 and TRBJ2-7; TRBD1 aligns across 9 bases. After removal of 4 bases from V and 1 base from J, the junction contained 2 bases not matched to a gene. CDR3 length equals 14 residues. Germline assignment: CDR1 SNHLY and CDR2 FYNNEI. CDR3 sequence (DNA): TGTGCCAGCAGTGTCGGGACAGGGTCCTACGAGCAGTACTTC. Translating gives CASSVGTGSYEQYF.

V gene TRBV6-5 combines with J gene TRBJ1-1, with TRBD1 matching over 8 bases. The CDR3 is 14 amino acids. In germline, CDR1 is MNHEY, CDR2 SVGAGI. The V gene end was trimmed by 7 bases and the J gene end by 5 bases; junction bases not matched to a gene: 9. CDR3 nucleotides: TGTGCCAGCAACCCGGACAGGGCGAAGACTGAAGCTTTCTTT. Translation: CASNPDRAKTEAFF.

V gene TRBV7-6 combines with J gene TRBJ2-2; tentative D call: TRBD1 (5 bases). CDR3 length equals 16 residues. Per germline, CDR1 SGHVS and CDR2 FNYEAQ. Between the trimmed V and J ends, which lost 6 bases and 1 base, there was a span of 15 bases. CDR3 DNA: TGTGCCAGCAGTCGACTTAATACAGGGAACACCGGGGAGCTGTTTTTT. As protein: CASSRLNTGNTGELFF.

V usage is TRBV9 and J usage is TRBJ2-5, with TRBD1 identical over 9 bases. The CDR3 is 17 amino acids. Germline CDR1 and CDR2: SGDLS and YYNGEE. Losses at the gene ends were 0 bases for V and 1 base for J; bases not matched to a gene: 7. CDR3 sequence (DNA): TGTGCCAGCAGCGTAGCTTCCCCGGGACAGGGCCAAGAGACCCAGTACTTC. It specifies CASSVASPGQGQETQYF.

The V call is TRBV6-4, the J call TRBJ2-3; 11 bases match TRBD2. CDR1 and CDR2 from the germline V gene are MRHNA and SNTAGT. The CDR3 totals 16 residues. Unmatched junction bases numbered 8, after V lost 4 bases and J lost 5 bases. Here the CDR3 reads CASSAQPSGRRDTQYF. The CDR3, as DNA: TGTGCCAGCAGTGCACAGCCTAGCGGGAGGAGAGATACGCAGTATTTT.

The rearrangement links TRBV7-9 to TRBJ1-3; D may be TRBD1 (6 bases). The CDR3 has 12 amino acids. The V gene's germline CDR1 is SEHNR and CDR2 FQNEAQ (reference sequence). The V gene lost 5 bases and the J gene lost 7 bases, with 9 bases spanning the gap. This CDR3 is CASSPQGNTIYF. Here the CDR3 DNA reads TGTGCCAGCAGCCCCCAGGGGAACACCATATATTTT.

This chain uses TRBV19 with TRBJ1-2, with D possibly matching TRBD1 (6 bases). CDR3 length: 14 amino acids. Germline loops: CDR1 LNHDA, CDR2 SQIVND (reference sequence). V was pared by 4 bases and J by 7 bases, with 16 bases between. CDR3: CASSNVLSGAGYTF. The DNA of the CDR3 is TGTGCCAGTAGTAACGTTTTATCAGGGGCTGGCTACACCTTC.

This clone was detected only once. This sequence joins TRBV9 and TRBJ2-1; D is unclear. CDR3 length: 17 residues. Germline V gene lookup returns CDR1 SGDLS and CDR2 YYNGEE. The V end lost 0 bases, the J end lost 0 bases, and 13 bases lay between the germline ends. Here the CDR3 reads CASSVEVGSSSYNEQFF. The CDR3 DNA reads TGTGCCAGCAGCGTAGAGGTAGGGTCGAGCTCCTACAATGAGCAGTTCTTC.

The chain carries TRBV5-4 and TRBJ1-2, with 11 bases fitting TRBD1. This CDR3 has 14 amino acids. Losses at the gene ends were 3 bases for V and 6 bases for J; bases not matched to a gene: 4. From germline, CDR1 is SGHNT and CDR2 YYREEE (reference sequence). In DNA, the CDR3 is TGTGCCAGCAGCTATCCGGGACAGGGGGATGGCTACACCTTC. Amino acid sequence: CASSYPGQGDGYTF.

This clone was seen repeatedly, ten times or more. The chain uses TRBV28 and TRBJ2-2; D perhaps matches TRBD1 (6 bases). Germline V CDR1 and CDR2: MDHEN, SYDVKM. Trimming stripped 6 bases from V and 6 bases from J, with 14 bases between. The CDR3 is 14 amino acids. The CDR3 nucleotides read TGTGCCAGCAGAAGGACAGCCGGCGCCGGGGAGCTGTTTTTT. This encodes CASRRTAGAGELFF.

Notes on this clone: Other nucleotide sequences from this sample produce the same CDR3. This sequence joins TRBV10-3 and TRBJ2-7, with D uncertain. The CDR3 loop spans 11 amino acids. Between the trimmed V and J ends, which lost 2 bases and 3 bases, there was a span of 2 bases. CDR1 is ENHRY, CDR2 SYGVKD, per germline. The CDR3 nucleotides read TGTGCCATCAGTGAGGGCTACGAGCAGTACTTC. It is translated as CAISEGYEQYF.

In DNA form, the CDR3 reads TGTGCCTGGAGTGTTTTTAAAGGGGGCGCAGATACGCAGTATTTT. This gives the protein CAWSVFKGGADTQYF. The chain links TRBV30 to TRBJ2-3; 7 bases fit TRBD1. The CDR3 contains 15 residues. Germline V CDR1 and CDR2: GTSNPN, SVGIG (reference sequence). J gave up 4 bases and V 0 bases, and 7 bases lay outside the gene matches.

V is TRBV4-2 and J is TRBJ1-4; no clear D gene. Germline V gene sequence: CDR1 LGHNA, CDR2 YNFKEQ. CDR3 length: 17 amino acids. The V and J ends lost 1 base and 1 base respectively, with 13 bases between them. CDR3 amino acids: CASSQGAASQTNEKLFF. DNA for the CDR3: TGTGCCAGCAGCCAAGGGGCGGCGTCGCAAACTAATGAAAAACTGTTTTTT.

The V call is TRBV5-8, the J call TRBJ1-5; no reliable D call. V dropped 1 base and J dropped 6 bases, with 5 bases sitting between them. The CDR3 consists of 12 residues. CDR1 SGHTS and CDR2 YDEGEE come from the germline V gene. This chain's CDR3 is CASSLTGQPQHF. The CDR3 DNA reads TGTGCCAGCAGCTTGACGGGTCAGCCCCAGCATTTT.

The V call is TRBV14, the J call TRBJ1-2; D perhaps matches TRBD1 (5 bases). Trimming pared 4 bases from V and 3 bases from J, leaving 12 bases between. CDR3 length: 14 residues. Germline assignment: CDR1 SGHDN and CDR2 FVKESK. CDR3 DNA sequence: TGTGCCAGCAGCCCCACTCAGGGCTACTATGGCTACACCTTC. This translates into CASSPTQGYYGYTF.

The chain recombines TRBV5-1 with TRBJ2-3, with TRBD2 identical over 8 bases. Trimming removed 4 bases from V and 1 base from J; junction bases left unmatched: 8. CDR3 length: 16 amino acids. Per the germline V gene, CDR1 is SGHRS and CDR2 is YFSETQ. This CDR3 is CASSPAGREGTDTQYF. CDR3 sequence (DNA): TGCGCCAGCAGCCCAGCCGGGCGGGAGGGCACAGATACGCAGTATTTT.

V is TRBV28 and J is TRBJ2-5, with 8 bases fitting TRBD1. The V gene end was trimmed by 8 bases and the J gene end by 5 bases; junction bases not matched to a gene: 7. Germline CDR1 MDHEN, CDR2 SYDVKM. There are 13 residues in the CDR3. The CDR3 sequence: CASGGQGAETQYF. CDR3 sequence (DNA): TGTGCCAGCGGCGGACAGGGTGCGGAGACCCAGTACTTC.

This clone was counted once. The rearrangement links TRBV7-9 to TRBJ2-3, with 8 bases lining up with TRBD2. V gave up 5 bases and J gave up 4 bases; unmatched junction bases: 8. The V gene's germline CDR1 is SEHNR and CDR2 FQNEAQ (reference sequence). The CDR3 runs 15 residues. Here the CDR3 reads CASSGYGAGADTQYF. The CDR3 nucleotides read TGTGCCAGCAGCGGATATGGAGCGGGAGCAGATACGCAGTATTTT.

The chain has TRBV18 and TRBJ2-7; 7 bases line up with TRBD1. Germline V gives CDR1 KGHSH, CDR2 LQKENI. This CDR3 contains 15 residues. V was clipped by 1 base and J by 2 bases; unmatched bases: 5. The CDR3 DNA follows: TGTGCCAGCTCACCACAGGGGGCCCATGCCTACGAGCAGTACTTC. It specifies CASSPQGAHAYEQYF.

A few counts support this clone. V and J are TRBV28 and TRBJ1-2, with a tentative D call TRBD1 (6 bases). There are 16 residues in the CDR3. Looked up from germline, CDR1 is MDHEN and CDR2 is SYDVKM. Trimming took 3 bases from V and 4 from J, leaving 18 bases between them. CDR3 DNA: TGTGCCAGCAGTTTTTACCAAGGACAGAAAGGCTATGGCTACACCTTC. Protein product: CASSFYQGQKGYGYTF.

The chain is built from TRBV5-1 and TRBJ1-1; possible D gene TRBD1, 5 bases. Germline values: CDR1 SGHRS, CDR2 YFSETQ. Trimming left V 4 bases short and J 1 base short, with 20 bases between. This CDR3 has 17 amino acids. This CDR3 reads CASSPTPPGRGNTEAFF. The DNA of the CDR3 is TGCGCCAGCAGCCCGACACCCCCGGGACGGGGGAACACTGAAGCTTTCTTT.

Only one count was recorded for this clone. The rearrangement uses TRBV2 and TRBJ2-3, with D perhaps TRBD2 (6 bases). V was trimmed by 5 bases and J by 5 bases, leaving 11 bases between them. The CDR3 runs 13 residues. CDR1 and CDR2 (germline): SNHLY, FYNNEI. The CDR3 loop reads CASSRDLRDTQYF. CDR3 coding DNA: TGTGCCAGCAGTAGGGACTTACGAGATACGCAGTATTTT.

CDR3: CASSTRTDTGELFF. The CDR3 nucleotides read TGTGCCAGCAGCACAAGGACAGACACCGGGGAGCTGTTTTTT. The chain joins TRBV13 to TRBJ2-2; D is perhaps TRBD1 (6 bases). The V gene's germline CDR1 is PRHDT and CDR2 FYEKMQ (reference sequence). V was cut by 5 bases and J by 3 bases, with 10 bases left in between. The CDR3 totals 14 residues.